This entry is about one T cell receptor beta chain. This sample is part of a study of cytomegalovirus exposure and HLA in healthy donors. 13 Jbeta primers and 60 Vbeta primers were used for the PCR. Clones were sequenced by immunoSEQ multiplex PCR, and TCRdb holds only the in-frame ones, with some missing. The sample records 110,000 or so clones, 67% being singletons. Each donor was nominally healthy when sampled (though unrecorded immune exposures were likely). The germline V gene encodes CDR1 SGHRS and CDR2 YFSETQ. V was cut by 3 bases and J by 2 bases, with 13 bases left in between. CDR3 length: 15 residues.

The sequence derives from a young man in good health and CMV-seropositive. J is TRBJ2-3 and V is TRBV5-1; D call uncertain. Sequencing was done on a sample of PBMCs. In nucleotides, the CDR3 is TGCGCCAGCAGCTCGCCCGAGAGATTCACAGATACGCAGTATTTT. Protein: CASSSPERFTDTQYF.